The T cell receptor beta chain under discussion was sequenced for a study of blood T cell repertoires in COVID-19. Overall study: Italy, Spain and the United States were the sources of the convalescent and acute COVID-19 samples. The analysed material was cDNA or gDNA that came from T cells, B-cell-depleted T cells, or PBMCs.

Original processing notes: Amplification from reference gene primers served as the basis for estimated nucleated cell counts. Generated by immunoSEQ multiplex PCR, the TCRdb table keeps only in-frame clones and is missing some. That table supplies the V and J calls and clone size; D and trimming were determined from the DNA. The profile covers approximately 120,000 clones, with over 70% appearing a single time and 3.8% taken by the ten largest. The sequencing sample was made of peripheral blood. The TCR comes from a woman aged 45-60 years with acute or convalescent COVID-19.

The CDR3 coding sequence is TGTGCCAGCAGTGCAGGGAAGGACTATGGCTACACCTTC. Translating it yields CASSAGKDYGYTF. V gene TRBV3-1 (or the pseudogene TRBV3-2) combines with J gene TRBJ1-2, with D maybe TRBD1 (5 bases). Germline V CDR1 and CDR2: LGHDT, YNNKEL (reference sequence). V lost 6 bases and J lost 3, with 11 bases in between. The CDR3 is made up of 13 amino acids.